This T cell receptor (beta chain) was identified during a study of blood T cells in healthy people across ages. Through a sample-barcoded 5' primer and a J-beta primer mix, a second PCR was run for 7 to 11 cycles. From the 5' RACE reads, TCRdb called clonotypes with MiXCR, one entry per CDR3 protein. The sample includes about 770,000 distinct CDR3 sequences, 40% to 50% of them seen just once. The CDR3 contains 17 residues. J gave up 5 bases and V 6 bases, and 13 bases lay outside the gene matches. CDR1 is DFQATT and CDR2 is SNEGSKA in the germline V gene (reference sequence). The study isolated at least 7 million PBMCs from each sample.

The sequenced sample consisted of blood. This TCR was sampled from a man in his 60s in good health. The chain joins TRBV20-1 to TRBJ2-5, with TRBD2 matching over 15 bases. CDR3 region: CSAKGLAGGISVETQYF. CDR3 nucleotides: TGCAGTGCCAAGGGACTAGCGGGGGGCATCTCAGTCGAGACCCAGTACTTC.